The 31 T cell receptor beta chains below come from one sample, sequenced in a study of T cell responses to AZD1222 COVID-19 vaccine. Measured with immunoSEQ multiplex PCR; TCRdb has only the in-frame clones, and not every one. The table includes 100,000 to 150,000 clones, 88% detected once. Specimen: peripheral blood, collected on day 0 of AZD1222 vaccination. The origin of the receptors is an adult in good health.

This sequence joins TRBV7-9 and TRBJ2-3, with D maybe TRBD1 (5 bases). The CDR3 is 14 amino acids. Germline-derived CDR1 and CDR2 are SEHNR and FQNEAQ (reference sequence). Between the trimmed V and J ends, which lost 5 bases and 0 bases, there was a span of 9 bases. CDR3 in amino acids: CASSRGLSTDTQYF. In DNA form, the CDR3 reads TGTGCCAGCAGCAGGGGCCTTAGCACAGATACGCAGTATTTT. Full variable domain (outside the CDR3, taken from reference TRBV7-9 and TRBJ2-3): DTGVSQNPRHKITKRGQNVTFRCDPISEHNRLYWYRQTLGQGPEFLTYFQNEAQLEKSRLLSDRFSAERPKGSFSTLEIQRTEQGDSAMYLCASSRGLSTDTQYFGPGTRLTVL.

In its sample, this clone was seen once. The J gene is TRBJ2-1, the V gene TRBV6-5, with 7 positions matching TRBD2. This CDR3 has 15 residues. From germline, CDR1 is MNHEY and CDR2 SVGAGI. The V gene end was trimmed by 4 bases and the J gene end by 0 bases; junction bases not matched to a gene: 3. The CDR3 protein is CASSSAGNSYNEQFF. The CDR3 bases are TGTGCCAGCAGTTCAGCGGGAAACTCCTACAATGAGCAGTTCTTC.

Here the CDR3 reads CASSLERVYGYTF. Written as DNA, the CDR3 is TGTGCCAGCAGCTTGGAACGAGTCTATGGCTACACCTTC. J is TRBJ1-2 and V is TRBV5-6, with D unresolved. The CDR3 runs to 13 residues. V lost 0 bases and J lost 4, with 7 bases in between. CDR1 is SGHDT and CDR2 is YYEEEE in the germline V gene.

The V call is TRBV12-3 or TRBV12-4, the J call TRBJ1-2; perhaps TRBD1 as D (5 bases). The CDR3 runs to 13 residues. V lost 3 bases and J 7 bases, leaving 12 bases between the germline ends. The CDR3 nucleotides are TGTGCCAGCAGTTTCGGTATTGGGGGTGGCTACACCTTC. As protein: CASSFGIGGGYTF.

The chain employs TRBV4-2 and TRBJ2-4, with D possibly being TRBD1 (5 bases). Germline V gene sequence: CDR1 LGHNA, CDR2 YNFKEQ. Deletions cut 0 bases from V and 6 bases from J, with 9 bases between. The CDR3 sequence is 14 residues long. As DNA, the CDR3 is TGTGCCAGCAGCCAAGAGCGGCAGGGAAACATTCAGTACTTC. This codes for CASSQERQGNIQYF.

CDR3: CATTGGNTIYF. The CDR3 nucleotides read TGTGCCACCACGGGAGGAAACACCATATATTTT. The J gene is TRBJ1-3, the V gene TRBV19; no clear D gene. V gave up 10 bases and J gave up 4 bases, with 8 bases separating them. The CDR3 is 11 amino acids. Germline loops: CDR1 LNHDA, CDR2 SQIVND (reference sequence). Full variable domain (missing parts from reference TRBV19 and TRBJ1-3): DGGITQSPKYLFRKEGQNVTLSCEQNLNHDAMYWYRQDPGQGLRLIYYSQIVNDFQKGDIAEGYSVSREKKESFPLTVTSAQKNPTAFYLCATTGGNTIYFGEGSWLTVV.

The J gene is TRBJ2-7, the V gene TRBV5-1, with D uncertain. Trimming pared 0 bases from V and 2 bases from J, leaving 9 bases between. Germline V lookup: CDR1 SGHRS, CDR2 YFSETQ. The CDR3 contains 14 residues. In nucleotides, the CDR3 is TGCGCCAGCAGCTTGGGACTCATTCCCTACGAGCAGTACTTC. Amino acids: CASSLGLIPYEQYF.

The sample holds one count of this clone. This rearrangement joins TRBV9 to TRBJ1-5; 8 bases align to TRBD1. The CDR3 totals 16 residues. CDR1 is SGDLS and CDR2 is YYNGEE in the germline V gene. The ends lost 4 bases at V and 0 bases at J; junction bases unmatched: 6. The CDR3 sequence: CASSPGQGHSNQPQHF. Written as DNA, the CDR3 is TGTGCCAGCAGCCCAGGACAGGGACATAGCAATCAGCCCCAGCATTTT.

The rearrangement uses TRBV28 and TRBJ1-1; D remains unclear. CDR1 and CDR2 from the germline V gene are MDHEN and SYDVKM. The CDR3 has 13 amino acids. V lost 6 bases and J lost 6, with 14 bases in between. The CDR3 DNA reads TGTGCCAGCAGGCCTACCCCGCACGCTGAAGCTTTCTTT. It is translated as CASRPTPHAEAFF.

This chain uses TRBV30 with TRBJ1-4; no firm D call. The CDR3 runs to 13 residues. In germline, CDR1 is GTSNPN, CDR2 SVGIG (reference sequence). Trimming took 3 bases from V and 8 from J, leaving 13 bases between them. CDR3 residues: CAWSPGSGEKLFF. DNA for the CDR3: TGTGCCTGGAGCCCCGGGTCCGGGGAAAAACTGTTTTTT.

This rearrangement joins TRBV7-8 to TRBJ2-7, with 11 bases aligning to TRBD2. Germline V gene data show CDR1 as SGHVS and CDR2 as FQNEAQ. Trimming removed 5 bases from V and 6 bases from J; junction bases left unmatched: 6. The CDR3 spans 14 residues. Written as DNA, the CDR3 is TGTGCCAGCAGCATAACCGGGACTAGCGGCGAGCAGTACTTC. This gives the protein CASSITGTSGEQYF.

The chain uses TRBV7-9 and TRBJ1-2; tentatively, D is TRBD1 (6 bases). CDR3 length: 14 amino acids. CDR1 is SEHNR and CDR2 is FQNEAQ in the germline V gene (reference sequence). V dropped 6 bases and J dropped 4 bases, with 15 bases sitting between them. As DNA, the CDR3 is TGTGCCAGCAGTCCCGGGACATGGGTCTATGGCTACACCTTC. Its protein is CASSPGTWVYGYTF.

This clone was counted once. This chain uses TRBV4-1 with TRBJ1-4; D unclear. The CDR3 runs to 15 residues. With 0 bases removed from V and 6 bases from J, the gap between germline ends came to 11 bases. Germline V CDR1 and CDR2: MGHRA, YSYEKL. CDR3 DNA: TGCGCCAGCAGCCAAGATGCGACTTTTCATGAAAAACTGTTTTTT. Translated: CASSQDATFHEKLFF.

This sequence joins TRBV28 and TRBJ2-1, with D perhaps assigned TRBD1 or TRBD2 (7 bases each). There are 16 residues in the CDR3. CDR1 and CDR2 from the germline V gene are MDHEN and SYDVKM. Trimming removed 2 bases from V and 1 base from J, with 12 bases in between. CDR3 protein: CASSLRQGGSYNEQFF. CDR3 DNA sequence: TGTGCCAGCAGTTTACGACAGGGAGGGTCCTACAATGAGCAGTTCTTC.

The chain uses TRBV27 and TRBJ2-1; TRBD1 aligns across 9 bases. Germline V lookup: CDR1 MNHEY, CDR2 SMNVEV (reference sequence). The CDR3 runs to 17 residues. Unmatched junction bases numbered 10, after V lost 5 bases and J lost 2 bases. The DNA for the CDR3 is TGTGCCAGCAGTGCCCCGACAGGGGGTGTAACCTACAATGAGCAGTTCTTC. This gives the protein CASSAPTGGVTYNEQFF.

This CDR3 is CASSPYFGGVQPQHF. CDR3 DNA sequence: TGTGCCAGCAGCCCCTATTTCGGGGGGGTGCAGCCCCAGCATTTT. This chain links TRBV7-2 with TRBJ1-5, with D perhaps TRBD1 (5 bases). The CDR3 runs to 15 residues. Germline CDR1 reads SGHTA; CDR2 reads FQGNSA. V was shortened by 5 bases and J by 7 bases, with 18 bases between the two germline ends.

The CDR3 DNA sequence: TGTGCCAGTAGTTTGGGACAGTTCCCGCCAGATACGCAGTATTTT. It specifies CASSLGQFPPDTQYF. The chain carries TRBV19 and TRBJ2-3; 7 bases agree with TRBD1. V shed 5 bases, J shed 4 bases, and the junction held 9 bases outside the gene matches. CDR3 length: 15 amino acids. The V gene's germline CDR1 is LNHDA and CDR2 SQIVND (reference sequence).

This clone was seen only once. This chain links TRBV28 with TRBJ2-7; D is possibly TRBD1 or TRBD2 (5 bases each). Germline values: CDR1 MDHEN, CDR2 SYDVKM. The CDR3 extends over 15 amino acids. V dropped 5 bases and J dropped 2 bases, with 16 bases sitting between them. CDR3 nucleotides: TGTGCCAGCAGTAGGAACCGGGACGGAACCTACGAGCAGTACTTC. Translation gives CASSRNRDGTYEQYF.

This rearrangement joins TRBV6-5 to TRBJ1-3; D may be TRBD1 (5 bases). Germline loops: CDR1 MNHEY, CDR2 SVGAGI. With 4 bases removed from V and 0 bases from J, the gap between germline ends came to 10 bases. The CDR3 has 15 residues. This CDR3 reads CASSSQGLSGNTIYF. In DNA, the CDR3 is TGTGCCAGCAGTTCTCAGGGTCTCTCTGGAAACACCATATATTTT.

The chain carries TRBV21-1 and TRBJ2-7; the DNA was not used to check the table's D call, TRBD2. TRBV21-1 is flagged as a pseudogene. The CDR3 runs to 17 residues. The CDR3 sequence is CASEPPGGTSGLDRWYF. The CDR3 DNA reads as TGTGCCAGCGAACCCCCCGGGGGGACTAGCGGACTCGATCGGTGGTACTTC.

This clone was seen just once. The chain is built from TRBV3-1 (or the pseudogene TRBV3-2) and TRBJ1-2; TRBD1 is a possible D gene (6 bases). Germline CDR1 reads LGHDT; CDR2 reads YNNKEL (reference sequence). V was pared by 0 bases and J by 4 bases, with 12 bases between. The CDR3 contains 15 residues. The CDR3 is CASSQEGGRGYGYTF. The CDR3 DNA follows: TGTGCCAGCAGCCAAGAAGGGGGGCGTGGCTATGGCTACACCTTC.

The chain is built from TRBV27 and TRBJ1-5, with D possibly matching TRBD1 (6 bases). Germline V gene data show CDR1 as MNHEY and CDR2 as SMNVEV (reference sequence). Trimming removed 4 bases at V and 7 bases at J, with 11 bases between. The CDR3 extends over 13 amino acids. CDR3 DNA: TGTGCCAGCAGTTACAGGGAGGCCCAGCCCCAGCATTTT. Its translation is CASSYREAQPQHF.

V and J are TRBV24-1 and TRBJ2-3; 8 positions agree with TRBD2. The CDR3 totals 14 residues. CDR1 and CDR2 from the germline V gene are KGHDR and SFDVKD. Losses at the gene ends were 6 bases for V and 6 bases for J; bases not matched to a gene: 7. The CDR3 DNA follows: TGTGCCACCAGTATTACTAGCGGAGGTGATACGCAGTATTTT. Its translation is CATSITSGGDTQYF.

In regard to this clone: This CDR3 is also generated by other DNA sequences in the sample. This sequence joins TRBV15 and TRBJ1-6, with D possibly being TRBD1 (5 bases). With 0 bases removed from V and 7 bases from J, the gap between germline ends came to 7 bases. Germline V gene lookup returns CDR1 LNHNV and CDR2 YYDKDF (reference sequence). The CDR3 loop spans 14 amino acids. CDR3 in amino acids: CATSRDRDNSPLHF. In nucleotides, the CDR3 is TGTGCCACCAGCAGAGACAGGGACAATTCACCCCTCCACTTT.

This chain links TRBV10-3 with TRBJ1-2; 7 bases match TRBD1. The germline V gene has CDR1 ENHRY and CDR2 SYGVKD. The trim removed 7 bases at V and 6 bases at J, leaving 8 bases unmatched. This CDR3 is 13 amino acids long. The CDR3 sequence is CAITSRQGDGYTF. The CDR3 DNA reads TGTGCCATCACTTCCCGACAGGGCGATGGCTACACCTTC.

The J gene is TRBJ1-1, the V gene TRBV7-9; the D is unclear. V shed 5 bases and J shed 4 bases, with 11 bases lying between them. This CDR3 has 13 amino acids. Germline lookup yields CDR1 SEHNR and CDR2 FQNEAQ (reference sequence). The CDR3 coding sequence is TGTGCCAGCAGCACAACATCGCCCACTGAAGCTTTCTTT. Translating it yields CASSTTSPTEAFF.

This clone was observed once. V and J are TRBV15 and TRBJ1-2, with 8 positions matching TRBD1. The junction had 17 bases not matched to a gene; V was cut back by 3 bases and J by 2 bases. CDR1 and CDR2 (germline): LNHNV, YYDKDF (reference sequence). CDR3 length: 19 amino acids. CDR3 sequence: CATSRITPDRGRGNYGYTF. The CDR3 DNA reads as TGTGCCACCAGCAGGATTACTCCCGACAGGGGAAGGGGGAACTATGGCTACACCTTC.

The sample holds a few counts of this clone. This chain joins TRBV30 and TRBJ1-4; D perhaps matches TRBD1 (6 bases). Germline lookup yields CDR1 GTSNPN and CDR2 SVGIG (reference sequence). The V gene lost 3 bases and the J gene lost 8 bases, with 19 bases spanning the gap. This CDR3 is 15 amino acids long. The CDR3 region has the DNA TGTGCCTGGAGCCAATCGGGGGGCTGGGGGGAAAAACTGTTTTTT. Translation: CAWSQSGGWGEKLFF.

J is TRBJ1-1 and V is TRBV12-5, with 9 bases matching TRBD1. V was pared by 3 bases and J by 10 bases, with 6 bases of the junction left unmatched. Germline assignment: CDR1 LGHNT and CDR2 FRNRAP. This CDR3 has 13 amino acids. Here the CDR3 DNA reads TGTGCTAGTGGTTTAGGGACAGGGAGGGGAGCTTTCTTT. This gives the protein CASGLGTGRGAFF. Full variable domain (outside the CDR3, taken from reference TRBV12-5 and TRBJ1-1): DARVTQTPRHKVTEMGQEVTMRCQPILGHNTVFWYRQTMMQGLELLAYFRNRAPLDDSGMPKDRFSAEMPDATLATLKIQPSEPRDSAVYFCASGLGTGRGAFFGQGTRLTVV.

This clone was found once. The V gene is TRBV2, the J gene TRBJ1-5; D gene uncertain. Germline values: CDR1 SNHLY, CDR2 FYNNEI. The CDR3 covers 12 residues. Trimming cost V 4 bases and J 12 bases, with 13 bases left between them. CDR3 in DNA: TGTGCCAGCAGTGGTACCACCCAGAGCCAGCATTTT. Translation gives CASSGTTQSQHF.

CDR3 loop: CASTSDAIAKNIQYF. CDR3 coding DNA: TGTGCCAGCACCTCCGACGCGATAGCCAAAAACATTCAGTACTTC. The rearrangement joins TRBV28 to TRBJ2-4; D uncertain. Trimming took off 7 bases at V and 0 bases at J, with 13 bases between the two ends. CDR3 length equals 15 residues. The germline V gene has CDR1 MDHEN and CDR2 SYDVKM.